One and the same sample provided the 5 T cell receptor beta chains below, sequenced in a study of blood T cell repertoires in COVID-19. Generated by immunoSEQ multiplex PCR, the TCRdb table keeps only in-frame clones and is missing some. The repertoire holds a few hundred thousand clones, with roughly 90% as singletons. The sample consisted of PBMCs or T cells enriched from blood (not recorded which). Receptor source: a woman under 40 who had recovered from COVID-19.

The rearrangement uses TRBV28 and TRBJ2-2; D is uncertain. The CDR3 runs 16 residues. Trimming cost V 7 bases and J 0 bases, with 15 bases left between them. From germline, CDR1 is MDHEN and CDR2 SYDVKM. The CDR3 loop reads CASMAGLIANTGELFF. The CDR3 region has the DNA TGTGCCAGCATGGCAGGATTAATCGCGAACACCGGGGAGCTGTTTTTT.

This clone was recorded once. The rearrangement joins TRBV5-1 to TRBJ1-4; 10 bases align to TRBD1. The CDR3 sequence is 16 residues long. Germline assignment: CDR1 SGHRS and CDR2 YFSETQ. V lost 4 bases to trimming and J lost 0 bases; unmatched junction nucleotides: 3. The CDR3 nucleotides read TGCGCCAGCAGCCAAGGGACAGGGGCAACTAATGAAAAACTGTTTTTT. It is translated as CASSQGTGATNEKLFF.

CDR3 DNA sequence: TGTGCCAGCAGTACCAGGGGGGAGGAAAAACTGTTTTTT. This codes for CASSTRGEEKLFF. This rearrangement joins TRBV27 to TRBJ1-4; 7 bases agree with TRBD1. There are 13 residues in the CDR3. Germline V gene sequence: CDR1 MNHEY, CDR2 SMNVEV (reference sequence). V lost 5 bases and J lost 8; bases outside the gene matches: 5.

A remark on this clone: This specimen includes other DNA sequences encoding the same CDR3. The chain is built from TRBV6-5 and TRBJ2-2; D gene unclear. The ends were cut back, 5 bases at V and 3 bases at J, with 4 bases in the middle. This CDR3 is built from 12 residues. Germline V CDR1 and CDR2: MNHEY, SVGAGI. The DNA for the CDR3 is TGTGCCAGCAGTCCGGACACCGGGGAGCTGTTTTTT. Its protein product is CASSPDTGELFF.

The chain employs TRBV7-9 and TRBJ2-7; 8 positions agree with TRBD1. CDR1 SEHNR and CDR2 FQNEAQ come from the germline V gene (reference sequence). The length of the CDR3 is 13 residues. V lost 5 bases to trimming and J lost 6 bases; unmatched junction nucleotides: 6. CDR3 in amino acids: CASSMIQGGEQYF. The CDR3 DNA reads as TGTGCCAGCAGCATGATACAGGGGGGCGAGCAGTACTTC.